The rows below give T cell receptor beta chains drawn from one sample of a study of blood T cells in healthy people across ages. One entry per CDR3 protein, called by TCRdb with MiXCR from the 5' RACE reads. The sample holds fewer than 800,000 distinct CDR3 sequences; around 20% are singletons and the top ten take roughly 3.7%. Sequences were obtained from blood. The receptors shown here come from a man between 65 and 80 years old in good health. CDR3s include the opening cysteine and the closing phenylalanine or tryptophan. The D gene is left open where the match is weak. Rows may omit the clone size; those that give it use once, few, many or a size class.

v_call	cdr3_length	clone_size	j_call	d_call	cdr3_aa	cdr3_nt
TRBV19	18	few	TRBJ2-2	TRBD2	CASSTLTSGSANTGELFF	TGTGCCAGTAGTACCCTGACTAGCGGGAGCGCCAACACCGGGGAGCTGTTTTTT
TRBV6-2/TRBV6-3	15	many	TRBJ2-1	NA	CASREGVVSYNEQFF	TGTGCCAGCAGGGAGGGGGTTGTGTCCTACAATGAGCAGTTCTTC
TRBV6-2/TRBV6-3	13	many	TRBJ1-1	NA	CASSYSMNTEAFF	TGTGCCAGCAGTTACTCGATGAACACTGAAGCTTTCTTT
TRBV2	15	NA	TRBJ1-4	NA	CASSLQQSTNEKLFF	TGTGCCAGCAGTCTACAACAGTCAACTAATGAAAAACTGTTTTTT
TRBV24-1	14	NA	TRBJ2-1	TRBD2	CATSDIGTNNEQFF	TGTGCCACCAGTGACATCGGGACTAACAATGAGCAGTTCTTC
TRBV28	15	many	TRBJ2-4	TRBD1	CASSTPGTGKNIQYF	TGTGCCAGCAGTACGCCCGGGACAGGGAAAAACATTCAGTACTTC
TRBV6-2/TRBV6-3	12	few	TRBJ1-4	NA	CASSHPTAQLFF	TGTGCCAGCAGTCACCCGACAGCTCAGCTGTTTTTT
TRBV20-1	12	few	TRBJ2-5	NA	CSAQPGLETQYF	TGCAGTGCCCAACCGGGGCTGGAGACCCAGTACTTC
TRBV28	14	NA	TRBJ2-7	TRBD1	CASSYRGHIYEQYF	TGTGCCAGCAGTTATAGGGGGCACATTTACGAGCAGTACTTC
TRBV6-1	17	NA	TRBJ2-2	TRBD2	CASSPLRTSGRTGELFF	TGTGCCAGCAGTCCGCTAAGGACTAGCGGGAGAACCGGGGAGCTGTTTTTT
TRBV10-3	19	few	TRBJ2-1	TRBD2	CAIGVRGISGRGTYNEQFF	TGTGCCATCGGGGTGCGGGGGATTAGCGGGAGAGGAACTTACAATGAGCAGTTCTTC
TRBV28	13	NA	TRBJ1-6	NA	CASRAGLNSPLHF	TGTGCCAGCAGAGCAGGGCTTAATTCACCCCTCCACTTT
TRBV7-8	16	NA	TRBJ2-7	TRBD2	CASSSGGSGRPYEQYF	TGTGCCAGCAGCTCGGGGGGTAGCGGGAGACCCTACGAGCAGTACTTC
TRBV10-3	13	few	TRBJ2-3	NA	CAISEQGSDTQYF	TGTGCCATCAGTGAGCAGGGTTCAGATACGCAGTATTTT
TRBV20-1	12	NA	TRBJ1-2	NA	CSARAPEESYTF	TGCAGTGCTAGAGCACCTGAGGAAAGCTACACCTTC
TRBV5-6	14	NA	TRBJ2-7	NA	CASSSRGKGYEQYF	TGTGCCAGCAGCTCAAGGGGGAAGGGCTACGAGCAGTACTTC
TRBV3-1	20	NA	TRBJ2-5	TRBD2	CASSQDFPSLAGLGQETQYF	TGTGCCAGCAGCCAAGATTTCCCCAGTCTAGCGGGATTGGGCCAAGAGACCCAGTACTTC
TRBV6-1	14	once	TRBJ2-3	NA	CALRGAPPTDTQYF	TGTGCCCTCCGAGGTGCACCGCCCACAGATACGCAGTATTTT
TRBV10-3	11	few	TRBJ2-7	NA	CAIFSGGEQYF	TGTGCCATCTTCAGCGGAGGCGAGCAGTACTTC
TRBV19	15	NA	TRBJ2-5	NA	CASSIFGEEGETQYF	TGTGCCAGTAGTATATTCGGTGAGGAGGGAGAGACCCAGTACTTC
TRBV7-2	16	NA	TRBJ2-5	TRBD2	CASSLVLAGGFETQYF	TGTGCCAGCAGCTTAGTCCTAGCGGGAGGATTCGAGACCCAGTACTTC
TRBV10-3	15	few	TRBJ2-7	TRBD2	CAISPGLADSYEQYF	TGTGCCATCAGCCCGGGACTAGCGGACTCCTACGAGCAGTACTTC
TRBV2	15	NA	TRBJ2-3	TRBD2	CASAGAGVGTDTQYF	TGTGCCAGCGCCGGAGCGGGAGTGGGGACAGATACGCAGTATTTT
TRBV7-8	18	NA	TRBJ2-3	TRBD2	CASSSHIGPSGSTDTQYF	TGTGCCAGCAGCTCACATATCGGACCTAGCGGGAGTACAGATACGCAGTATTTT
TRBV4-1	14	few	TRBJ2-5	NA	CASSQGRTTVTQYF	TGCGCCAGCAGCCAGGGTAGGACGACGGTGACCCAGTACTTC
TRBV6-2/TRBV6-3	16	NA	TRBJ2-7	TRBD1	CASSPATGRRSYEQYF	TGTGCCAGCAGTCCCGCGACAGGGCGGCGCTCCTACGAGCAGTACTTC
TRBV27	13	NA	TRBJ2-1	TRBD2	CASRQSTSGRQFF	TGTGCCAGCAGGCAATCTACTAGCGGGAGGCAGTTCTTC
TRBV20-1	14	few	TRBJ2-7	NA	CSASAPVQSYEQYF	TGCAGTGCTAGCGCCCCAGTCCAGTCCTACGAGCAGTACTTC